The clone carrying this T cell receptor beta chain has a handful of counts. These data come from a study of control samples from healthy donors and cancer patients. The CDR3 runs to 13 residues. Deletions cut 1 base from V and 7 bases from J, with 8 bases between. Germline V CDR1 and CDR2: PRHDT, FYEKMQ (reference sequence). The repertoire was sequenced with immunoSEQ multiplex PCR; TCRdb's copy has only in-frame clones and lacks some. The table shows under 65,000 clones, with approximately 86% occurring only once. This TCR was recovered from a woman aged 45-59 years with lung cancer. Sequenced material: PBMCs. This chain connects TRBV13 to TRBJ2-1, with D unclear. The CDR3 spells CASSLEIRNEQFF. CDR3 bases: TGTGCCAGCAGCTTAGAGATCAGAAATGAGCAGTTCTTC. The variable domain in full, with the rest retrieved from reference TRBV13 and TRBJ2-1, is AAGVIQSPRHLIKEKRETATLKCYPIPRHDTVYWYQQGPGQDPQFLISFYEKMQSDKGSIPDRFSAQQFSDYHSELNMSSLELGDSALYFCASSLEIRNEQFFGPGTRLTVL.